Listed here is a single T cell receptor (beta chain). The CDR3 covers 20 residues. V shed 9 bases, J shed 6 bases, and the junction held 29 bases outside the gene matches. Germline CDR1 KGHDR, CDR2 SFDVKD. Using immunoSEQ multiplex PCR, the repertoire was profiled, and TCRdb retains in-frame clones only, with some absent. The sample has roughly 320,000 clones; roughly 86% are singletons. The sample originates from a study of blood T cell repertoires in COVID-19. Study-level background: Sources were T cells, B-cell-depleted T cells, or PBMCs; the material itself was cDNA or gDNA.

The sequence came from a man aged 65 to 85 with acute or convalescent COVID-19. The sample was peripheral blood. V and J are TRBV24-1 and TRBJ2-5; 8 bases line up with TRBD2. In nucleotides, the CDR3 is TGTGCCACCCCCCCCCTACTATTCGCGGGAGGTGGGGGGGCCAGGAAGACCCAGTACTTC. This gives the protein CATPPLLFAGGGGARKTQYF.